This is a list of T cell receptor beta chains from one sample in a study of blood T cell repertoires in COVID-19. Libraries were prepared by immunoSEQ multiplex PCR; TCRdb keeps only in-frame clonotypes and omits some of them. The sample comprises under 450,000 clones, roughly four fifths of which are singletons, and roughly 1.1% rests with the top ten. The sample taken for sequencing was peripheral blood. The receptors come from a human donor with acute or convalescent COVID-19. The donor label of this sample is uncertain. The CDR3 runs from the conserved cysteine through the conserved F or W. The order of the fields is J gene, clone size, D gene, V gene, CDR3 DNA, CDR3 protein. A D gene is named only where the DNA matches it firmly. The size entry is marked missing in some rows and otherwise reads once, few, many or a size class.

j_gene: TRBJ2-7
abundance: .
d_gene: TRBD2
v_gene: TRBV3-1/TRBV3-2
CDR3nt: TGTGCCAGCAGCCGCCAGCTAGCGGGGACCTACGAGCAGTACTTC
CDR3aa: CASSRQLAGTYEQYF

j_gene: TRBJ2-3
abundance: few
d_gene: .
v_gene: TRBV5-5
CDR3nt: TGTGCCAGCAGCCTCGGGACTGGACGCACAGATACGCAGTATTTT
CDR3aa: CASSLGTGRTDTQYF

j_gene: TRBJ1-2
abundance: .
d_gene: .
v_gene: TRBV3-1/TRBV3-2
CDR3nt: TGTGCCAGCAGCCGATACAGGGAAACCTATGGCTACACCTTC
CDR3aa: CASSRYRETYGYTF

j_gene: TRBJ2-1
abundance: .
d_gene: .
v_gene: TRBV6-5
CDR3nt: TGTGCCGGTGGCAGTCGGAGGAATGAGCAGTTCTTC
CDR3aa: CAGGSRRNEQFF

j_gene: TRBJ1-2
abundance: .
d_gene: .
v_gene: TRBV7-9
CDR3nt: TGTGCCAGCAGCACTGCTGCAGGGAATGGCTACACCTTC
CDR3aa: CASSTAAGNGYTF

j_gene: TRBJ2-6
abundance: .
d_gene: .
v_gene: TRBV7-2
CDR3nt: TGTGCCAGCAGCTTAGCCCTGTTTGGGGCCAACGTCCTGACTTTC
CDR3aa: CASSLALFGANVLTF

j_gene: TRBJ1-1
abundance: .
d_gene: TRBD1
v_gene: TRBV19
CDR3nt: TGTGCCAGTAGTAGAGACCCCGGGACAGTAGCTGAAGCTTTCTTT
CDR3aa: CASSRDPGTVAEAFF

j_gene: TRBJ2-7
abundance: .
d_gene: TRBD2
v_gene: TRBV13
CDR3nt: TGTGCCAGCAGCTTACTCTCTAGCGGGGGGAATCCCTACGAGCAGTACTTC
CDR3aa: CASSLLSSGGNPYEQYF

j_gene: TRBJ1-4
abundance: .
d_gene: TRBD1
v_gene: TRBV13
CDR3nt: TGTGCCAGCAGCCCATGGGACAGGGGAGTGGGGAATGAAAAACTGTTTTTT
CDR3aa: CASSPWDRGVGNEKLFF

j_gene: TRBJ1-6
abundance: .
d_gene: TRBD1
v_gene: TRBV7-8
CDR3nt: TGTGCCAGCAGCTCAGAGGGACAGGTCTATAATTCACCCCTCCACTTT
CDR3aa: CASSSEGQVYNSPLHF

j_gene: TRBJ1-6
abundance: few
d_gene: .
v_gene: TRBV27
CDR3nt: TGTGCCAGCAGTGAGAGGACAGCCACCTATAATTCACCCCTCCACTTT
CDR3aa: CASSERTATYNSPLHF